These T cell receptor beta chains were read from a single sample in a study of blood T cell repertoires in COVID-19. Produced via immunoSEQ multiplex PCR; TCRdb's table is partial and in-frame only. Among approximately 210,000 clones listed, roughly 92% were seen once. Sample: peripheral blood. These receptors originate from a young man with COVID-19, enrolled during active disease. Both conserved end residues are part of each CDR3. The D gene is left open where the match is weak. Expanded clones are given a class, and other clones once, few, many or no size at all.

.	TRBJ1-5	TRBV24-1	.	CATSDLIWGRGQPQHF	TGTGCCACCAGTGATTTGATCTGGGGTCGGGGTCAGCCCCAGCATTTT
.	TRBJ1-2	TRBV5-1	.	CASSLDVGGSDGYTF	TGCGCCAGCAGCTTGGATGTTGGCGGATCTGATGGCTACACCTTC
.	TRBJ1-2	TRBV19	TRBD1	CASSFSSGQGNYGYTF	TGTGCCAGTAGTTTTTCCTCGGGACAGGGAAACTATGGCTACACCTTC
.	TRBJ2-3	TRBV11-2	TRBD1	CASSNTGAPGGTQYF	TGTGCCAGCAGCAATACAGGGGCTCCTGGGGGTACGCAGTATTTT
.	TRBJ2-1	TRBV10-1	.	CASSEYGGLWNEQFF	TGCGCCAGCAGTGAGTACGGCGGCTTGTGGAATGAGCAGTTCTTC
.	TRBJ1-5	TRBV10-2	.	CASSEDRDQPQHF	TGCGCCAGCAGTGAGGACAGAGATCAGCCCCAGCATTTT
.	TRBJ1-5	TRBV15	.	CATSRDRVQFQPQHF	TGTGCCACCAGCAGAGATCGAGTGCAATTCCAGCCCCAGCATTTT
once	TRBJ1-5	TRBV7-2	.	CASSLGAGEQPQHF	TGTGCCAGCAGCTTAGGTGCAGGGGAGCAGCCCCAGCATTTT
.	TRBJ1-2	TRBV12-3/TRBV12-4	.	CASSFDRRYGYTF	TGTGCCAGCAGTTTCGACAGACGCTATGGCTACACCTTC
.	TRBJ2-1	TRBV25-1	TRBD2	CASRRLAGEENEQFF	TGTGCCAGCAGGCGACTAGCGGGGGAGGAGAATGAGCAGTTCTTC
.	TRBJ2-7	TRBV12-5	.	CASARQQGSYEQYF	TGTGCTAGTGCCCGCCAGCAGGGATCCTACGAGCAGTACTTC
.	TRBJ2-7	TRBV6-5	.	CASRDQGYSYEQYF	TGTGCCAGCAGGGACCAGGGGTACTCCTACGAGCAGTACTTC
.	TRBJ1-5	TRBV27	.	CASSFGGTQPQHF	TGTGCCAGCAGTTTTGGGGGGACTCAGCCCCAGCATTTT
once	TRBJ2-3	TRBV2	TRBD2	CASSEGTSGGTDTQYF	TGTGCCAGCAGTGAGGGGACTAGCGGGGGGACAGATACGCAGTATTTT
once	TRBJ1-6	TRBV5-4	TRBD1	CASSRDQGAGSPLHF	TGTGCCAGCAGTCGTGACCAGGGGGCAGGTTCACCCCTCCACTTT
.	TRBJ1-2	TRBV9	TRBD1	CASSPRTGGDYGYTF	TGTGCCAGCAGCCCCCGGACAGGGGGGGACTATGGCTACACCTTC
.	TRBJ1-2	TRBV6-1	.	CASSEAQGNYGYTF	TGTGCCAGCAGTGAAGCCCAGGGTAACTATGGCTACACCTTC
.	TRBJ1-1	TRBV27	.	CASSQVLNTEAFF	TGTGCCAGCAGTCAGGTACTGAACACTGAAGCTTTCTTT
.	TRBJ1-4	TRBV3-1/TRBV3-2	.	CASSQGASGLREKLFF	TGTGCCAGCAGCCAAGGGGCTTCGGGGTTGAGGGAAAAACTGTTTTTT
.	TRBJ1-2	TRBV27	.	CASRYRDGYTF	TGTGCCAGCAGATACAGGGATGGCTACACCTTC
.	TRBJ1-2	TRBV27	TRBD1	CASSLRQGGGYTF	TGTGCCAGCAGCCTTCGACAGGGGGGCGGCTACACCTTC
.	TRBJ2-2	TRBV5-6	.	CASSLVANTGELFF	TGTGCCAGCAGCTTGGTAGCGAACACCGGGGAGCTGTTTTTT
.	TRBJ1-1	TRBV5-6	.	CASSFRGTPTNTEAFF	TGTGCCAGCAGCTTTCGCGGCACACCGACGAACACTGAAGCTTTCTTT
once	TRBJ2-4	TRBV3-1/TRBV3-2	.	CASSQERASVYF	TGTGCCAGCAGCCAAGAGAGGGCGTCGGTGTACTTC
.	TRBJ1-2	TRBV3-1/TRBV3-2	.	CASSQDVRGYTF	TGTGCCAGCAGCCAAGATGTCCGGGGCTACACCTTC
.	TRBJ2-7	TRBV11-2	TRBD2	CASSFSGVTYEQYF	TGTGCCAGCAGCTTTAGCGGGGTCACCTACGAGCAGTACTTC
.	TRBJ1-2	TRBV9	TRBD1	CASSVGGQAYYGYTF	TGTGCCAGCAGCGTAGGTGGACAGGCTTACTATGGCTACACCTTC
.	TRBJ1-5	TRBV4-1	TRBD1	CASSQVALQGSNQPQHF	TGCGCCAGCAGCCAAGTTGCCTTACAGGGGAGCAATCAGCCCCAGCATTTT
.	TRBJ1-1	TRBV7-2	.	CASSYGEGWVTEAFF	TGTGCCAGCAGTTACGGGGAGGGCTGGGTCACTGAAGCTTTCTTT
.	TRBJ2-3	TRBV2	TRBD1	CASSGTGSTDTQYF	TGTGCCAGCAGTGGGACAGGAAGTACAGATACGCAGTATTTT
.	TRBJ1-2	TRBV29-1	.	CSVVPKVFAGGYTF	TGCAGCGTTGTTCCCAAAGTTTTCGCTGGGGGGTACACCTTC
.	TRBJ1-1	TRBV6-5	.	CASSFLGTPQFEAFF	TGTGCCAGCAGTTTCCTTGGGACACCTCAATTTGAAGCTTTCTTT
.	TRBJ2-5	TRBV7-9	TRBD2	CASRSSGGEETQYF	TGTGCCAGCAGGTCTTCGGGGGGGGAAGAGACCCAGTACTTC
.	TRBJ1-1	TRBV7-2	TRBD1	CASSYRGLISTEAFF	TGTGCCAGCAGCTACAGGGGGCTAATATCCACTGAAGCTTTCTTT
.	TRBJ1-4	TRBV5-1	.	CASSPGGATNEKLFF	TGCGCCAGCAGCCCGGGGGGTGCAACTAATGAAAAACTGTTTTTT
few	TRBJ1-6	TRBV2	.	CASSEGHVFASPLHF	TGTGCCAGCAGTGAGGGACACGTGTTTGCTTCACCCCTCCACTTT
.	TRBJ1-5	TRBV5-6	TRBD1	CASSWGQGASNQPQHF	TGTGCCAGCAGCTGGGGACAGGGGGCCAGCAATCAGCCCCAGCATTTT
.	TRBJ2-7	TRBV11-1	.	CASSLAGQGMYEQYF	TGTGCCAGCAGCTTAGCTGGTCAGGGAATGTACGAGCAGTACTTC
.	TRBJ2-3	TRBV5-4	TRBD2	CASSSGGQRGGRDTQYF	TGTGCCAGCAGCTCAGGGGGCCAGCGGGGGGGCCGAGATACGCAGTATTTT
.	TRBJ2-7	TRBV3-1/TRBV3-2	TRBD1	CASSQGQGARYEQYF	TGTGCCAGCAGCCAAGGACAGGGGGCCCGCTACGAGCAGTACTTC
.	TRBJ2-3	TRBV6-2/TRBV6-3	.	CASSYSRSGHDTQYF	TGTGCCAGCAGTTACTCGAGGTCAGGACACGATACGCAGTATTTT
.	TRBJ1-1	TRBV10-3	.	CAISRQETETEAFF	TGTGCCATCAGCCGACAGGAGACGGAGACTGAAGCTTTCTTT
.	TRBJ1-2	TRBV6-5	.	CASTRVANYGYTF	TGTGCCAGCACCCGGGTAGCTAACTATGGCTACACCTTC
.	TRBJ2-5	TRBV5-1	.	CASSLGWSVKETQYF	TGCGCCAGCAGCCTGGGATGGTCAGTGAAAGAGACCCAGTACTTC
.	TRBJ2-5	TRBV29-1	.	CSVGQLETQYF	TGCAGCGTTGGACAATTGGAGACCCAGTACTTC
.	TRBJ1-2	TRBV11-2	.	CASSFGRSNYGYTF	TGTGCCAGCAGCTTCGGCAGGTCAAACTATGGCTACACCTTC
.	TRBJ2-5	TRBV7-3	TRBD2	CASSPPRPSGGEETQYF	TGTGCCAGCAGCCCCCCTAGACCTAGCGGGGGAGAGGAGACCCAGTACTTC
.	TRBJ2-5	TRBV2	.	CASVPLRAEETQYF	TGTGCCAGCGTTCCCTTGAGGGCTGAAGAGACCCAGTACTTC
.	TRBJ1-2	TRBV5-1	.	CASSWGVGGDYGYTF	TGCGCCAGCAGCTGGGGGGTGGGAGGCGACTATGGCTACACCTTC
.	TRBJ1-1	TRBV12-5	TRBD1	CASGLHRGLTEAFF	TGTGCTAGTGGTTTACACAGGGGGCTCACTGAAGCTTTCTTT
.	TRBJ1-1	TRBV25-1	TRBD1	CASSESWTGLGNTEAFF	TGTGCCAGCAGTGAATCCTGGACAGGGCTCGGGAACACTGAAGCTTTCTTT
.	TRBJ1-3	TRBV6-5	.	CASSYAGDLSGNTIYF	TGTGCCAGCAGTTACGCAGGGGACCTCTCTGGAAACACCATATATTTT
.	TRBJ1-2	TRBV28	.	CATNTDYGYTF	TGTGCCACCAATACAGATTATGGCTACACCTTC
once	TRBJ1-5	TRBV4-2	.	CASSQDPTAREQPQHF	TGTGCCAGCAGCCAAGATCCTACAGCCCGGGAGCAGCCCCAGCATTTT
.	TRBJ1-1	TRBV10-2	.	CASRSGAQNTEAFF	TGCGCCAGCAGGTCAGGGGCACAGAACACTGAAGCTTTCTTT
once	TRBJ2-3	TRBV7-7	.	CASSSGRGSTDTQYF	TGTGCCAGCAGCTCCGGTAGGGGGTCCACAGATACGCAGTATTTT
.	TRBJ2-1	TRBV3-1/TRBV3-2	TRBD2	CASSQDRLAGGLGGSEQFF	TGTGCCAGCAGCCAAGATCGCCTAGCGGGGGGGCTCGGAGGAAGTGAGCAGTTCTTC